Listed below are T cell receptor beta chains from one sample, sequenced in a study of CD8+ T cells in alopecia areata. Sequencing used immunoSEQ multiplex PCR; TCRdb keeps in-frame clones, though not all of them. This table holds 190,000 or so clones, around 50% found once. Sample: CD8+ T cells sorted from blood, taken at week 24, from a patient treated with tofacitinib. The source is a human donor with alopecia areata. The CDR3 runs from the conserved cysteine through the conserved F or W. The D gene is left open where the match is weak. Expanded clones are given a class, and other clones once, few, many or no size at all.

j_gene	d_gene	abundance	v_gene	CDR3aa	CDR3nt
TRBJ2-7	NA	few	TRBV29-1	CSVEWGVNYEQYF	TGCAGCGTTGAATGGGGGGTGAACTACGAGCAGTACTTC
TRBJ2-2	NA	NA	TRBV9	CASSGGADGGELFF	TGTGCCAGCAGCGGGGGGGCTGATGGCGGGGAGCTGTTTTTT
TRBJ2-5	NA	NA	TRBV7-8	CASSPGDFGETQYF	TGTGCCAGCAGCCCGGGGGATTTCGGAGAGACCCAGTACTTC
TRBJ1-2	TRBD1	NA	TRBV6-5	CASSPDRAYGYTF	TGTGCCAGCAGTCCGGACAGGGCCTATGGCTACACCTTC
TRBJ2-5	NA	NA	TRBV19	CASSITSVPVNDQETQYF	TGTGCCAGTAGTATTACCAGTGTCCCGGTGAACGACCAAGAGACCCAGTACTTC
TRBJ1-2	TRBD1	NA	TRBV6-6	CASSSGTGHGYTF	TGTGCCAGCAGCTCCGGGACAGGGCATGGCTACACCTTC
TRBJ2-5	NA	NA	TRBV7-6	CASSLTAFQETQYF	TGTGCCAGCAGCTTAACGGCTTTCCAAGAGACCCAGTACTTC
TRBJ1-5	NA	once	TRBV11-2	CASSQTFNQPQHF	TGTGCCAGCAGCCAAACCTTCAATCAGCCCCAGCATTTT
TRBJ2-7	TRBD1	NA	TRBV30	CAWSETGKSYEQYF	TGTGCCTGGAGTGAGACAGGGAAAAGCTACGAGCAGTACTTC
TRBJ2-2	NA	NA	TRBV13	CASQSEGGLNTGELFF	TGTGCCAGCCAGTCTGAGGGCGGATTGAACACCGGGGAGCTGTTTTTT
TRBJ2-5	NA	NA	TRBV25-1	CASSAGGGETQYF	TGTGCCAGCAGTGCGGGGGGCGGGGAGACCCAGTACTTC
TRBJ2-1	NA	few	TRBV10-3	CAITEVDSTMRQFF	TGTGCCATCACCGAAGTTGACAGTACAATGAGGCAGTTCTTC
TRBJ2-1	NA	few	TRBV2	CASRQDVGQFF	TGTGCCAGCAGGCAGGACGTGGGGCAGTTCTTC
TRBJ1-1	TRBD1	few	TRBV9	CASSDTGTAPEAFF	TGTGCCAGCAGCGACACCGGGACAGCACCTGAAGCTTTCTTT
TRBJ1-5	NA	few	TRBV6-1	CASSEARTDLGPQHF	TGTGCCAGCAGTGAAGCGCGGACGGATTTGGGGCCCCAGCATTTT